A single sample gave rise to the 30 T cell receptor beta chains below, sequenced in a study of blood T cell repertoires in COVID-19. Profiling relied on immunoSEQ multiplex PCR, and the TCRdb table lists in-frame clones only, not all of them. The repertoire has 300,000 to 400,000 clones, 88% of them found once; the top ten carry more than 0.95%. The sample was PBMCs or T cells enriched from blood (not recorded which). These receptors were taken from a woman aged 18-29 years who had recovered from COVID-19.

The chain couples TRBV7-9 to TRBJ1-1; a weak D match, TRBD1 (6 bases). The CDR3 is 14 amino acids. Trimming shortened V by 5 bases and J by 0 bases, and 10 bases separated the two germline ends. Germline V gene lookup returns CDR1 SEHNR and CDR2 FQNEAQ (reference sequence). The CDR3 DNA reads as TGTGCCAGCAGCCTTGACAGGATGAACACTGAAGCTTTCTTT. As protein: CASSLDRMNTEAFF.

The genes are TRBV6-5 and TRBJ2-3, with TRBD2 identical over 8 bases. After removal of 2 bases from V and 4 bases from J, the junction contained 8 bases not matched to a gene. The CDR3 consists of 16 residues. Germline V lookup: CDR1 MNHEY, CDR2 SVGAGI. CDR3 coding DNA: TGTGCCAGCAGTTACCGCGGCGGGGGGAACGCAGATACGCAGTATTTT. As protein: CASSYRGGGNADTQYF.

J is TRBJ2-3 and V is TRBV11-3, with D perhaps TRBD1 (6 bases). Germline assignment: CDR1 SGHNT and CDR2 YENEEA. V was pared by 3 bases and J by 1 base, with 8 bases between. This CDR3 has 14 residues. The CDR3 spells CASSFAGGTDTQYF. The CDR3 nucleotides are TGTGCCAGCAGCTTCGCAGGGGGCACAGATACGCAGTATTTT. Filled out from reference TRBV11-3 and TRBJ2-3, the complete variable domain reads EAGVVQSPRYKIIEKKQPVAFWCNPISGHNTLYWYLQNLGQGPELLIRYENEEAVDDSQLPKDRFSAERLKGVDSTLKIQPAELGDSAVYLCASSFAGGTDTQYFGPGTRLTVL.

The rearrangement links TRBV11-2 to TRBJ2-1; D not certain. Germline CDR1 SGHAT, CDR2 FQNNGV. CDR3 length: 13 amino acids. Trimming shortened V by 0 bases and J by 6 bases, and 6 bases separated the two germline ends. The CDR3 spells CASSLEQPNEQFF. The CDR3 DNA follows: TGTGCCAGCAGCTTAGAACAGCCCAATGAGCAGTTCTTC.

The genes are TRBV5-4 and TRBJ1-2; unclear D gene. This CDR3 is built from 15 residues. Germline-derived CDR1 and CDR2 are SGHNT and YYREEE (reference sequence). V lost 0 bases and J lost 0, with 9 bases in between. The CDR3 region has the DNA TGTGCCAGCAGCTTGGGAGGTTATGCTAACTATGGCTACACCTTC. It translates to CASSLGGYANYGYTF.

The V and J genes are TRBV28 and TRBJ1-5, with unresolved D. The length of the CDR3 is 12 residues. Trimming took 7 bases from V and 6 from J, leaving 10 bases between them. The germline CDR1 and CDR2 sequences are MDHEN and SYDVKM. CDR3 sequence: CASTLPPQPQHF. Here the CDR3 DNA reads TGTGCCAGCACCCTTCCCCCTCAGCCCCAGCATTTT.

The chain carries TRBV30 and TRBJ1-5; tentatively, D is TRBD1 (6 bases). From germline, CDR1 is GTSNPN and CDR2 SVGIG (reference sequence). The V end lost 7 bases, the J end lost 3 bases, and 10 bases lay between the germline ends. This CDR3 has 12 amino acids. CDR3 sequence reads: CASAGVNQPQHF. DNA for the CDR3: TGTGCCTCGGCAGGGGTCAATCAGCCCCAGCATTTT.

The V call is TRBV28, the J call TRBJ1-4, with D tentatively TRBD1 (6 bases). The CDR3 sequence is 15 residues long. V was shortened by 5 bases and J by 8 bases, with 18 bases between the two germline ends. Germline loops: CDR1 MDHEN, CDR2 SYDVKM. The CDR3 DNA sequence: TGTGCCAGCAGTCCCCAGGGGAAGAGGAGCGAAAAACTGTTTTTT. Its protein product is CASSPQGKRSEKLFF.

The gene calls are TRBV7-9 and TRBJ2-7; possibly TRBD2 for D (5 bases). The CDR3 is 15 amino acids. In germline, CDR1 is SEHNR, CDR2 FQNEAQ (reference sequence). With 1 base removed from V and 3 bases from J, the gap between germline ends came to 13 bases. The CDR3 loop reads CASSLVPRRGYEQYF. CDR3 sequence (DNA): TGTGCCAGCAGCTTAGTCCCTCGCCGGGGCTACGAGCAGTACTTC.

The chain has TRBV2 and TRBJ2-3; 12 bases fit TRBD2. J was trimmed by 2 bases and V by 1 base; bases with no gene match: 7. This CDR3 is built from 18 residues. Germline lookup yields CDR1 SNHLY and CDR2 FYNNEI. The CDR3 region is CASSEGLAGGFTTDTQYF. CDR3 nucleotides: TGTGCCAGCAGTGAAGGGCTAGCGGGGGGGTTTACCACAGATACGCAGTATTTT.

V is TRBV7-2 and J is TRBJ2-5; 11 bases map to TRBD2. Trimming cost V 3 bases and J 6 bases; bases outside gene matches: 9. The germline V gene encodes CDR1 SGHTA and CDR2 FQGNSA. The CDR3 extends over 16 amino acids. The CDR3 here is CASSFEVAGGRKTQYF. CDR3 sequence (DNA): TGTGCCAGCAGCTTTGAGGTAGCGGGGGGGCGGAAGACCCAGTACTTC.

The chain carries TRBV18 and TRBJ1-1; 7 bases are shared with TRBD1. CDR1 and CDR2 (germline): KGHSH, LQKENI. The trim removed 4 bases at V and 6 bases at J, leaving 11 bases unmatched. This CDR3 spans 15 amino acids. This CDR3 reads CASSRGGNGRAEAFF. The CDR3 DNA follows: TGTGCCAGCTCACGAGGGGGCAACGGACGGGCTGAAGCTTTCTTT.

V gene TRBV4-1 combines with J gene TRBJ2-7; TRBD1 matches 8 bases. CDR1 MGHRA and CDR2 YSYEKL come from the germline V gene. The CDR3 is 13 amino acids. V trimming: 3 bases; J trimming: 6 bases; junction bases outside the gene matches: 4. CDR3 in DNA: TGCGCCAGCAGCCACGGACAGGGTTTCGAGCAGTACTTC. Its translation: CASSHGQGFEQYF.

Of note for this clone: Distinct nucleotide sequences in the sample also encode this CDR3. V and J are TRBV5-4 and TRBJ2-2; 7 bases map to TRBD1. The germline gives CDR1 SGHNT, CDR2 YYREEE (reference sequence). The CDR3 length is 15 residues. The V segment lost 0 bases and the J segment 3 bases; nucleotides outside the gene matches: 2. The CDR3 here is CASSLGQGYTGELFF. CDR3 nucleotides: TGTGCCAGCAGCTTGGGACAGGGTTACACCGGGGAGCTGTTTTTT.

This clone was counted a single time. The chain is built from TRBV7-2 and TRBJ2-5; 9 bases align to TRBD2. CDR3 length: 17 residues. Trimming took 5 bases from V and 2 from J; bases not matched to a gene: 12. From germline, CDR1 is SGHTA and CDR2 FQGNSA. The CDR3 nucleotides are TGTGCCAGCAGCATTAGAAGTTGGCTAGCGGGGCAAGAGACCCAGTACTTC. Translating it yields CASSIRSWLAGQETQYF. The full variable domain, its missing parts supplied by reference TRBV7-2 and TRBJ2-5, is GAGVSQSPSNKVTEKGKDVELRCDPISGHTALYWYRQSLGQGLEFLIYFQGNSAPDKSGLPSDRFSAERTGGSVSTLTIQRTQQEDSAVYLCASSIRSWLAGQETQYFGPGTRLLVL.

The gene calls are TRBV6-5 and TRBJ1-5; perhaps TRBD1 as D (5 bases). CDR3 length: 14 amino acids. Germline V gene lookup returns CDR1 MNHEY and CDR2 SVGAGI. V lost 7 bases and J 0 bases, leaving 10 bases between the germline ends. The CDR3 loop is CASIHRLSNQPQHF. The CDR3 bases are TGTGCCAGCATCCACAGGCTTAGCAATCAGCCCCAGCATTTT.

The rearrangement uses TRBV5-1 and TRBJ1-6; a possible D gene is TRBD1 (5 bases). Germline CDR1 SGHRS, CDR2 YFSETQ. The CDR3 runs to 15 residues. Between the trimmed V and J ends, which lost 2 bases and 7 bases, there was a span of 13 bases. The CDR3 nucleotides read TGCGCCAGCAGCTTAACCGGGACTGAGAATTCACCCCTCCACTTT. This encodes CASSLTGTENSPLHF.

The chain links TRBV6-6 to TRBJ1-5; TRBD1 agrees at 9 bases. The V segment lost 3 bases and the J segment 9 bases; nucleotides outside the gene matches: 9. Germline V lookup: CDR1 MNHNY, CDR2 SVGAGI (reference sequence). The CDR3 is 15 residues long. The DNA of the CDR3 is TGTGCCAGCAGTTATCCCGGGACAGGGATACGGCCCCAGCATTTT. This encodes CASSYPGTGIRPQHF.

The V call is TRBV5-4, the J call TRBJ1-2; TRBD1 matches 10 bases. CDR1 is SGHNT and CDR2 is YYREEE in the germline V gene (reference sequence). This CDR3 contains 15 residues. The junction had 5 bases not matched to a gene; V was cut back by 0 bases and J by 6 bases. The CDR3 DNA reads as TGTGCCAGCAGCTTGGAAGCGACAGGGGGCCATGGCTACACCTTC. Encoded protein: CASSLEATGGHGYTF.

The chain uses TRBV19 and TRBJ1-2; the D gene is possibly TRBD1 (6 bases). The CDR3 length is 14 residues. Germline assignment: CDR1 LNHDA and CDR2 SQIVND (reference sequence). Between the trimmed V and J ends, which lost 3 bases and 3 bases, there was a span of 11 bases. The CDR3 DNA reads as TGTGCCAGTAGTATCGGGTACAGGGACTATGGCTACACCTTC. Translated, it gives CASSIGYRDYGYTF.

The chain uses TRBV7-2 and TRBJ2-7; D is undetermined. V dropped 4 bases and J dropped 0 bases, with 4 bases sitting between them. Per the germline V gene, CDR1 is SGHTA and CDR2 is FQGNSA. This CDR3 has 12 residues. CDR3 in amino acids: CASSSNSYEQYF. CDR3 nucleotide sequence: TGTGCCAGCAGCTCCAACTCCTACGAGCAGTACTTC.

This chain joins TRBV18 and TRBJ2-6, with D maybe TRBD1 (6 bases). The CDR3 loop spans 19 amino acids. Germline V CDR1 and CDR2: KGHSH, LQKENI. Trimming took 1 base from V and 0 from J, leaving 16 bases between them. The CDR3 DNA is TGTGCCAGCTCACCACTAGTACAGGGACCTAGCTCTGGGGCCAACGTCCTGACTTTC. As protein: CASSPLVQGPSSGANVLTF.

The genes are TRBV19 and TRBJ1-5, with 9 bases lining up with TRBD1. CDR3 length equals 18 residues. Unmatched junction bases numbered 13, after V lost 4 bases and J lost 3 bases. In germline, CDR1 is LNHDA, CDR2 SQIVND (reference sequence). The CDR3 bases are TGTGCCAGTAGTAACCACCTGGGGACAGGGCACCCCAATCAGCCCCAGCATTTT. As protein: CASSNHLGTGHPNQPQHF.

The chain carries TRBV28 and TRBJ2-3; D is possibly TRBD1 (6 bases). This CDR3 has 18 residues. Trimming removed 1 base at V and 6 bases at J, with 23 bases between. From germline, CDR1 is MDHEN and CDR2 SYDVKM. The CDR3 here is CASSLLGKGQPLGDTQYF. Here the CDR3 DNA reads TGTGCCAGCAGTTTATTGGGGAAAGGACAGCCGCTCGGGGATACGCAGTATTTT.

This clone is a singleton in its sample. The chain recombines TRBV28 with TRBJ1-1, with D unresolved. This CDR3 is 15 amino acids long. Looked up from germline, CDR1 is MDHEN and CDR2 is SYDVKM. Deletions cut 6 bases from V and 0 bases from J, with 14 bases between. The CDR3 protein is CASRSLAWLNTEAFF. In DNA, the CDR3 is TGTGCCAGCAGGTCCCTTGCTTGGCTGAACACTGAAGCTTTCTTT.

The count of this clone is one. The chain couples TRBV19 to TRBJ1-2, with 8 bases that match TRBD1. The CDR3 loop spans 14 amino acids. With 7 bases clipped from V and 2 bases from J, the junction kept 6 bases outside the gene matches. Per the germline V gene, CDR1 is LNHDA and CDR2 is SQIVND (reference sequence). The CDR3 region is CASTIWDRNYGYTF. As DNA, the CDR3 is TGTGCCAGTACCATATGGGACAGGAACTATGGCTACACCTTC.

The CDR3 is CASSSGLVGGNTIYF. CDR3 coding DNA: TGCGCCAGCAGCTCGGGACTGGTAGGAGGAAACACCATATATTTT. The chain couples TRBV5-1 to TRBJ1-3, with D tentatively TRBD1 (5 bases). V was clipped by 3 bases and J by 4 bases, with 14 bases between them. This CDR3 spans 15 amino acids. In germline, CDR1 is SGHRS, CDR2 YFSETQ.

The chain joins TRBV6-1 to TRBJ1-2, with D maybe TRBD1 (5 bases). CDR1 and CDR2 (germline): MNHNS, SASEGT. Trimming took 1 base from V and 4 from J, leaving 10 bases between them. This CDR3 has 14 residues. CDR3 loop: CASSEVRQRYGYTF. The CDR3 DNA follows: TGTGCCAGCAGTGAAGTAAGACAGCGCTATGGCTACACCTTC.

The chain has TRBV28 and TRBJ1-2; D uncertain. CDR1 is MDHEN and CDR2 is SYDVKM in the germline V gene. CDR3 size: 12 residues. V gave up 5 bases and J gave up 6 bases, with 10 bases separating them. The CDR3: CASSSRSDGYTF. DNA for the CDR3: TGTGCCAGCAGTAGCAGGTCTGATGGCTACACCTTC.

The chain uses TRBV7-9 and TRBJ2-7, with TRBD1 identical over 7 bases. CDR1 and CDR2 (germline): SEHNR, FQNEAQ (reference sequence). CDR3 length: 15 residues. The V and J ends lost 4 bases and 1 base, in that order; junction bases with no gene match: 7. This CDR3 is CASSSLDRKSYEQYF. Written as DNA, the CDR3 is TGTGCCAGCAGCTCACTGGACAGGAAATCCTACGAGCAGTACTTC.